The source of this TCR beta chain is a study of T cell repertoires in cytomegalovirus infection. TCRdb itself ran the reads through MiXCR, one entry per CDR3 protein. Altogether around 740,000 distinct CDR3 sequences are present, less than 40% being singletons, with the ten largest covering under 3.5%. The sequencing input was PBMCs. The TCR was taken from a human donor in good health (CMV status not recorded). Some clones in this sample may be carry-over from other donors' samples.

This CDR3 reads CASRPRTSLTSTDTQYF. CDR3 DNA sequence: TGTGCCAGCAGACCCAGGACTAGCTTAACTAGCACAGATACGCAGTATTTT. This chain links TRBV6-1 with TRBJ2-3; 8 bases line up with TRBD2. The CDR3 has 17 amino acids. Germline V gene lookup returns CDR1 MNHNS and CDR2 SASEGT. With V trimmed by 6 bases and J by 0 bases, 11 bases remained unmatched.